This TCR beta chain was captured in a study of T-cell memory formation after mild COVID-19. The wider study: Largely, TCR clusters stayed within a single donor. Findings of the study overall: The SARS-CoV-2 specificity of second-wave clones reaching peak at day 37 remained unverified.

Remarks on this clonotype: Its antigen is undetermined.

Using constant-segment primers, 5'RACE produced TCR alpha and TCR beta cDNA libraries carrying sample barcodes and UMIs. TCRdb called the 5' RACE reads again in MiXCR, with one record for every CDR3 protein. The sample records 250,000 to 350,000 distinct CDR3 sequences, roughly 19% being singletons. The CDR3 has 15 residues. Trimming left V 5 bases short and J 5 bases short, with 16 bases between. Germline assignment: CDR1 SEHNR and CDR2 FQNEAQ (reference sequence). This TCR was recovered from a man aged 18 to 30 who had mild COVID-19 (a few samples of this study predate the infection). Cell type and time point are not known. The sequencing sample was made of PBMCs or a T cell subset sorted from them (not recorded which). The gene calls are TRBV7-9 and TRBJ1-5; possibly TRBD1 for D (5 bases). CDR3 protein: CASSPGQGSYQPQHF. In nucleotides, the CDR3 is TGTGCCAGCAGCCCGGGCCAGGGAAGCTATCAGCCCCAGCATTTT.